The 16 T cell receptor beta chains reported below all come from one sample, sequenced in a study of T cells in Graves' hyperthyroidism and ophthalmopathy. TCR beta CDR3 regions were amplified from RNA. With the HTBI primer set, the TCR CDR3 went through a first round of RT-PCR. TCRdb ran MiXCR on the multiplex PCR reads and lists one entry per CDR3 protein. The table shows hundreds of thousands of distinct CDR3 sequences, with 15% to 20% occurring only once. Sequencing was carried out using blood. These receptors were obtained from a woman aged 45-60 years with Graves' hyperthyroidism that later progressed to Graves' ophthalmopathy.

The chain couples TRBV9 to TRBJ2-3, with TRBD2 matching 8 bases. Germline V gives CDR1 SGDLS, CDR2 YYNGEE. This CDR3 has 16 amino acids. J was trimmed by 3 bases and V by 4 bases; bases with no gene match: 10. CDR3 sequence reads: CASSPGGGAYTDTQYF. CDR3 sequence (DNA): TGTGCCAGCAGCCCCGGGGGGGGGGCATATACAGATACGCAGTATTTT.

This chain links TRBV20-1 with TRBJ2-2; a weak D match, TRBD2 (6 bases). This CDR3 spans 17 amino acids. Looked up from germline, CDR1 is DFQATT and CDR2 is SNEGSKA (reference sequence). The V end was cut by 0 bases, the J end by 1 base, with 15 bases between. CDR3: CSARDGWRGQNTGELFF. The CDR3 DNA follows: TGCAGTGCTAGAGATGGATGGCGGGGCCAGAACACCGGGGAGCTGTTTTTT.

This clonotype occurred many times. The rearrangement uses TRBV15 and TRBJ1-1; D is possibly TRBD1 (5 bases). CDR3 length: 14 residues. V lost 0 bases to trimming and J lost 4 bases, with 9 bases between them. Per germline, CDR1 LNHNV and CDR2 YYDKDF (reference sequence). For the CDR3, the DNA is TGTGCCACCAGCAGAGATCTGAGGGGCACTGAAGCTTTCTTT. The encoded protein is CATSRDLRGTEAFF.

This clonotype was seen more than once but under ten times. CDR3 loop: CSALPRLSNQPQHF. The CDR3 DNA reads as TGCAGTGCTCTCCCCCGGTTGAGCAATCAGCCCCAGCATTTT. The V gene is TRBV20-1, the J gene TRBJ1-5; D ambiguous. Trimming cost V 5 bases and J 1 base, with 12 bases left between them. In germline, CDR1 is DFQATT, CDR2 SNEGSKA (reference sequence). CDR3 size: 14 residues.

CDR3 in amino acids: CASSLSYGNTIYF. In DNA form, the CDR3 reads TGTGCCAGCAGCCTTTCGTACGGAAACACCATATATTTT. The genes are TRBV27 and TRBJ1-3; D not certain. V lost 6 bases, J lost 4 bases, and 10 bases lay in between. Germline CDR1 reads MNHEY; CDR2 reads SMNVEV (reference sequence). The CDR3 sequence is 13 residues long.

This clonotype was recorded many times. The J gene is TRBJ2-5, the V gene TRBV2; D ambiguous. In germline, CDR1 is SNHLY, CDR2 FYNNEI. V was clipped by 5 bases and J by 0 bases, with 7 bases between them. The CDR3 spans 13 residues. The CDR3 protein is CASSPYNQETQYF. The CDR3 DNA reads TGTGCCAGCAGTCCTTACAACCAAGAGACCCAGTACTTC.

The J gene is TRBJ2-1, the V gene TRBV11-2; a weak D match, TRBD1 (6 bases). This CDR3 has 15 residues. Germline-derived CDR1 and CDR2 are SGHAT and FQNNGV. Trimming stripped 9 bases from V and 8 bases from J, with 23 bases between. The CDR3 loop reads CASSIDPGQIDEQFF. The CDR3 DNA is TGTGCCAGTAGTATAGATCCCGGACAGATCGATGAGCAGTTCTTC.

In this sample, this clonotype turned up many times. The junction differs from germline at one of its ends, possibly a read error. The chain links TRBV5-1 to TRBJ1-1, with unresolved D. Germline CDR1 reads SGHRS; CDR2 reads YFSETQ. The CDR3 consists of 13 residues. Written as DNA, the CDR3 is TGTGCCAGCAGTTACTCCATGAACACTGAAGCTTTCTTT. As protein: CASSYSMNTEAFF.

The chain joins TRBV5-1 to TRBJ1-4, with a tentative D call TRBD1 (5 bases). The germline V gene encodes CDR1 SGHRS and CDR2 YFSETQ. The CDR3 is 15 residues long. V was cut by 3 bases and J by 2 bases, with 11 bases left in between. CDR3 residues: CASSWDHRTNEKLFF. CDR3 bases: TGCGCCAGCAGCTGGGACCATCGCACTAATGAAAAACTGTTTTTT.

Comment on this clonotype: At one boundary the junction diverges from the germline segment, which might be a read error. The rearrangement uses TRBV7-9 and TRBJ1-5; D gene uncertain. Germline V CDR1 and CDR2: SEHNR, FQNEAQ (reference sequence). The CDR3 is 16 amino acids. Here the CDR3 DNA reads TGTGCCAGCCGCTTAGCGGGCAGAGGGCTCAATGGGGCCCAGCATTTT. It encodes CASRLAGRGLNGAQHF.

CDR3 bases: TGCAGTGCGATAGGATTCAGGGGGGGAGGCAATCAGCCCCAGCATTTT. This gives the protein CSAIGFRGGGNQPQHF. This rearrangement joins TRBV20-1 to TRBJ1-5; 7 nucleotides agree with TRBD1. Germline lookup yields CDR1 DFQATT and CDR2 SNEGSKA (reference sequence). Germline trimming cut 6 bases from V and 2 bases from J; bases unmatched to any gene: 13. The CDR3 covers 16 residues.

The genes are TRBV19 and TRBJ2-1, with D uncertain. Trimming took 1 base from V and 0 from J, leaving 4 bases between them. This CDR3 has 14 amino acids. CDR1 and CDR2 (germline): LNHDA, SQIVND (reference sequence). CDR3 nucleotide sequence: TGTGCCAGTAGTATAGCCCCCTCCTACAATGAGCAGTTCTTC. This gives the protein CASSIAPSYNEQFF.

This clonotype was detected only a few times. The V call is TRBV20-1, the J call TRBJ2-2; D remains unclear. V was cut by 3 bases and J by 2 bases, with 10 bases left in between. Germline V lookup: CDR1 DFQATT, CDR2 SNEGSKA (reference sequence). The CDR3 is 14 amino acids. The CDR3 sequence: CSASRRANTGELFF. The CDR3 DNA is TGCAGTGCTAGCCGCCGGGCAAACACCGGGGAGCTGTTTTTT.

The table lists this clonotype with a few counts. The J gene is TRBJ2-5, the V gene TRBV24-1; 11 positions match TRBD2. CDR1 KGHDR and CDR2 SFDVKD come from the germline V gene. This CDR3 spans 17 amino acids. V was pared by 4 bases and J by 7 bases, with 13 bases of the junction left unmatched. The CDR3 loop is CATSEVPTSGRGGTQYF. The CDR3 DNA sequence: TGTGCCACCAGTGAGGTACCAACTAGCGGGAGAGGAGGGACCCAGTACTTC.

There are a few counts of this clonotype. The chain is built from TRBV7-9 and TRBJ1-1; 8 nucleotides line up with TRBD1. In germline, CDR1 is SEHNR, CDR2 FQNEAQ (reference sequence). Unmatched junction bases numbered 8, after V lost 5 bases and J lost 3 bases. The CDR3 is made up of 15 amino acids. The chain's CDR3 is CASSQSTGEDTEAFF. CDR3 DNA: TGTGCCAGCAGCCAATCGACAGGGGAGGACACTGAAGCTTTCTTT. The complete variable domain, with remaining parts taken from reference TRBV7-9 and TRBJ1-1, reads DTGVSQNPRHKITKRGQNVTFRCDPISEHNRLYWYRQTLGQGPEFLTYFQNEAQLEKSRLLSDRFSAERPKGSFSTLEIQRTEQGDSAMYLCASSQSTGEDTEAFFGQGTRLTVV.

This clonotype was seen at least ten times. V usage is TRBV11-2 and J usage is TRBJ1-2, with unresolved D. The V gene's germline CDR1 is SGHAT and CDR2 FQNNGV. The V end lost 1 base, the J end lost 6 bases, and 18 bases lay between the germline ends. The CDR3 consists of 16 residues. CDR3 in amino acids: CASSLADGMPEDGYTF. CDR3 in DNA: TGTGCCAGCAGCTTAGCTGATGGGATGCCAGAGGATGGCTACACCTTC.